In this sample, the clone carrying this T cell receptor beta chain turned up a few times. The antigen remains unidentified. These data are taken from a study of T cells after yellow fever vaccination. Study in general: Each low-cell-number fraction was prepared by means of SMART-Seq v4 Ultra Low Input.

Conversion of TCR transcripts into cDNA relied on 5'RACE template switching, which added a universal primer site and UMIs. One entry per CDR3 protein results from TCRdb running MiXCR on the 5' RACE reads. The profile shows 300,000 to 400,000 distinct CDR3 sequences, 8% to 10% of them singletons. The CDR3 covers 13 residues. Germline lookup yields CDR1 DFQATT and CDR2 SNEGSKA (reference sequence). V was clipped by 4 bases and J by 0 bases, with 8 bases between them. Findings and caveats of the study: Clonotypes appearing in both CD4 and CD8 compartments existed, and their share was small.

The chain employs TRBV20-1 and TRBJ2-3; D uncertain. This sample comprised PBMCs, obtained on the day of the first yellow fever vaccination. The origin of this receptor is a man aged 18 to 29 who received the YFV17D yellow fever vaccine. The CDR3 DNA follows: TGCAGTGCTACCCAGCCTAGCACAGATACGCAGTATTTT. Translating gives CSATQPSTDTQYF.